These T cell receptor beta chains were read from a single sample in a study of regulatory T cells in long-lasting Graves disease. From the multiplex PCR reads, TCRdb called clonotypes with MiXCR, one entry per CDR3 protein. The data show under 450,000 distinct CDR3 sequences, about 10% seen once. These data were likewise used in another study, on T cells in Graves' hyperthyroidism and ophthalmopathy.

Material: peripheral blood mononuclear cells (PBMCs), obtained at new diagnosis, from a patient treated with antithyroid drugs. All receptors come from a young woman with Graves disease. CDR3s include the opening cysteine and the closing phenylalanine or tryptophan.

TRBV9 | 15 | CASSVYHRGGETQYF
TRBV6-1 | 12 | CASSTGREGQYF
TRBV15 | 15 | CATSMEGTSGNTIYF
TRBV7-8 | 16 | CASSLESGRPNYGYTF
TRBV7-3 | 16 | CASSSPPGGGDTEAFF
TRBV7-2 | 17 | CASSLAWAGSAYNEQFF
TRBV12-3/TRBV12-4 | 11 | CASSPHNEQFF
TRBV27 | 14 | CASSASGGTGELFF
TRBV19 | 14 | CASSTPGSTNEQFF
TRBV7-8 | 14 | CASSLGGPFWGYTF
TRBV20-1 | 14 | CSARYKGGAETQYF
TRBV13 | 14 | CASRKDRASYEQYF
TRBV7-3 | 15 | CASSSLDRWNYGYTF
TRBV7-2 | 16 | CASSLFQGSYTGELFF
TRBV5-1 | 15 | CASSLRTGQYGGYTF
TRBV2 | 18 | CASSTPAELAASYNEQFF
TRBV3-1 | 16 | CASSQGLTSGVYEQYF
TRBV5-6 | 22 | CASSPMGTSGSSGVGPDNEQFF
TRBV7-2 | 14 | CASSLTGGGAEEHF
TRBV9 | 13 | CASSVGQGQPQHF
TRBV5-1 | 13 | CASSLGRWTQAFF
TRBV9 | 15 | CASSASGASINEQFF
TRBV15 | 14 | CATSRYGQGHGYTF
TRBV4-2 | 15 | CASSQELGDNSPLHF
TRBV6-2/TRBV6-3 | 16 | CASSYGSGMGTDTQYF
TRBV6-2/TRBV6-3 | 14 | CASSDEGRNTEAFF
TRBV4-3 | 17 | CASSQDTGGETNYGYTF
TRBV20-1 | 15 | CSASITSGQYNEQFF
TRBV5-6 | 15 | CASSRGGVGGQPQHF
TRBV5-6 | 16 | CASSSAGFGTGAEQYF
TRBV25-1 | 19 | CASSPAQGAPILAKNIQYF
TRBV6-2/TRBV6-3 | 18 | CASSYPRTSGGRTDTQYF
TRBV20-1 | 13 | CSARESLGRELFF
TRBV4-3 | 15 | CASSLWGASYNEQFF
TRBV20-1 | 12 | CSAEGVRYEQYF
TRBV11-1 | 11 | CASSLDGEQFF
TRBV6-1 | 13 | CASSPRTGTEAFF
TRBV28 | 13 | CASSRPDLNIQYF
TRBV4-1 | 14 | CASAERDSYNEQFF
TRBV20-1 | 13 | CSALGGLRGEAFF
TRBV20-1 | 12 | CSARQENTEAFF
TRBV12-3/TRBV12-4 | 15 | CASSLGGGATGELFF
TRBV3-1 | 14 | CASSPGTVSYEQYF
TRBV12-3/TRBV12-4 | 14 | CASSTNRGSGELFF
TRBV3-1 | 16 | CASSQDGASGYNEQFF
TRBV2 | 13 | CASSEDRKAEAFF
TRBV18 | 17 | CASSPTGLSLRFGELFF
TRBV7-9 | 13 | CASSPTGQDSLFF
TRBV24-1 | 15 | CATSDFPSSYNEQFF
TRBV28 | 15 | CASSQGGRKNNEQFF
TRBV4-3 | 15 | CASSQDLGQPYEQYF
TRBV6-2/TRBV6-3 | 13 | CASSTSGNHEQYF
TRBV3-1 | 17 | CASSQDLRGGGTDTQYF
TRBV9 | 15 | CASSAWDSPTGELFF
TRBV18 | 15 | CASSPYDRVNTEAFF
TRBV7-3 | 17 | CASSLGLGLAGPDTQYF
TRBV7-2 | 13 | CASSRDRNQPQHF
TRBV9 | 17 | CASSLRTGGAPMDGYTF